This T cell receptor beta chain came from a study of regulatory T cells in long-lasting Graves disease. There are many counts of this clonotype. Indicated time point: newly diagnosed GD, antithyroid drugs for less than 3 months. Scientists built the TCR library using RNA that was extracted from PBMCs. From an endocrinology department in Xi'an, China, came the patients. From each patient, nine milliliters of peripheral blood was drawn and collected into an EDTA anticoagulant tube. Germline CDR1 is MNHNS and CDR2 is SASEGT. The V end lost 8 bases, the J end lost 10 bases, and 24 bases lay between the germline ends. The CDR3 length is 14 residues. Through Arm-PCR of CDR3 regions and iRepertoire HTBI primers, TCR beta libraries were built. Each CDR3 protein gets one entry after TCRdb re-called the multiplex PCR reads with MiXCR. The sample contains a few hundred thousand distinct CDR3 sequences, roughly 10% of which appear only once.

These data were also reused for a study on T cells in Graves' hyperthyroidism and ophthalmopathy.

The V call is TRBV6-1, the J call TRBJ2-7; perhaps TRBD1 as D (6 bases). The specimen comprised peripheral blood mononuclear cells (PBMCs), sampled at new diagnosis, from a patient treated with antithyroid drugs. The source of this sequence is a woman aged 18-35 years with Graves disease. DNA of the CDR3: TGTGCCAGCCTTCTCTCGGGGACATCGGGATACCAGTACTTC. Its protein is CASLLSGTSGYQYF.